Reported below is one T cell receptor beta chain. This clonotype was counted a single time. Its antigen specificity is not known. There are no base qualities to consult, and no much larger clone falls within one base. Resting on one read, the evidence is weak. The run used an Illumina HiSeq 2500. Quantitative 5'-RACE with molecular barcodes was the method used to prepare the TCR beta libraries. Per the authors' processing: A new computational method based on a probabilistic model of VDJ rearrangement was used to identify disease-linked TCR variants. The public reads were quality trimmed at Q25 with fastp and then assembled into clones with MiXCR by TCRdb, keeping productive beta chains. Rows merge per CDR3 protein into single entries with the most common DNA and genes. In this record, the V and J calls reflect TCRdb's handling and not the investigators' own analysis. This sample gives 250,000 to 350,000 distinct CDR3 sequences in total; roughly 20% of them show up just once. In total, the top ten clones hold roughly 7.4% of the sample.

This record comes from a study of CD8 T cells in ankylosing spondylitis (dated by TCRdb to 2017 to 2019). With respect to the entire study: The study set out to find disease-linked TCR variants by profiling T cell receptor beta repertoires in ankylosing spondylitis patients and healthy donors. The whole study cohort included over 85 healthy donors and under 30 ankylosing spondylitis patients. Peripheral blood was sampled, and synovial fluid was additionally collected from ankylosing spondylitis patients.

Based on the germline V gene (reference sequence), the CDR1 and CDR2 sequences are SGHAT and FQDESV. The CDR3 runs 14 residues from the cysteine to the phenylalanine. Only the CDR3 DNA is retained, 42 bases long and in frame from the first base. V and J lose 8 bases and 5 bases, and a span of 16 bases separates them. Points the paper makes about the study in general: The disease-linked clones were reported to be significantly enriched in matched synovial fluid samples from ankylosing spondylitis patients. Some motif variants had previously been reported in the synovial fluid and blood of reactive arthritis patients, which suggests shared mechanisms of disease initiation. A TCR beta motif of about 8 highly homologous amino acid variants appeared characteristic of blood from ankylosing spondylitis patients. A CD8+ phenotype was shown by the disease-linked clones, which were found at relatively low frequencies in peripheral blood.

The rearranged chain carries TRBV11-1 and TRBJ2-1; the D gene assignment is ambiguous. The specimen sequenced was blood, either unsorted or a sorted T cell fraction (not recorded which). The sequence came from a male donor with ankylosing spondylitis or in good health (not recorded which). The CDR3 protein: CASQSRPTDNEQFF. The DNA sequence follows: TGTGCCAGCCAATCTAGGCCGACGGACAATGAGCAGTTCTTC.